This record covers a single T cell receptor (beta chain). This clone occurred once. Its antigen target is currently unknown. Base qualities are missing; no much larger clone stands one base away. TCRB CDR3 regions were amplified from about 1.9 ug genomic DNA, or all available DNA if less, using the immunoSEQ assay. For multiplex PCR, 60 forward primers for TCR V beta segments and 13 reverse primers for J beta segments were used. To estimate the number of reads per starting template, synthetic control templates were added to each sample at limiting dilution. The Illumina HiSeq System generated 87 bp sequencing reads. Concerning the study's data processing: To remove PCR and sequencing errors, closely related sequences were merged with a nearest neighbor algorithm. TCR overlap was defined as the percentage of unique tumor TCR beta sequences that were also present in the same patient's peripheral blood. TCRdb provides this immuneACCESS table in a form limited to in-frame rearrangements. Some clones are lacking; in checked studies, under half of them reflect an unresolved V gene, and why the rest are absent is not known. V, J and clone size were drawn from that table, and D and trimming were deduced from the DNA. This sample gives about 38,000 clones in total; almost 85% of them show up just once. 7.5% to 10% of the sample belongs to the ten largest clones.

Patients were selected on the basis of adequate residual fresh-frozen tumor tissue and more than two years of available survival data. An isocitrate dehydrogenase mutation was not carried by any of the glioblastoma patients, although molecular status was otherwise variable. PBMC were collected before vaccination, two weeks after the third vaccination, and at tumor progression if progression occurred. The Qiagen DNeasy Blood extraction Kit was used to extract genomic DNA. These data come from a study of glioma-infiltrating T cells after dendritic cell vaccination (TCRdb year 2016). Regarding the complete study: The cohort included around 15 glioblastoma patients drawn from Phase I and II dendritic cell vaccination trials, of whom 9 were newly diagnosed and 6 had recurrent disease. Between the early 2000s and the early 2010s, the patients were given dendritic cell vaccination pulsed with autologous tumor lysate. The vaccine was prepared from monocyte-derived dendritic cells that were cultured for seven days with IL-4 and GM-CSF and then pulsed overnight with autologous tumor lysate. Each patient got three intradermal injections of the dendritic cell vaccine, spaced at biweekly intervals, in the arm below the axilla. Tumor-infiltrating lymphocyte content was quantified and tumor and blood repertoires were compared in dendritic cell-vaccinated glioblastoma patients by deep sequencing of TCR beta CDR3 regions. Survival after dendritic cell vaccination was correlated with TCR sequencing metrics, including TIL content and tumor-blood repertoire overlap.

From the germline V gene, CDR1 is MNHEY and CDR2 is SVGAGI. V ends up 5 bases short and J 3 bases short, with an unmatched junction base count of 5. CDR3 length: 14 amino acids, cysteine to phenylalanine. This entry keeps only the CDR3 DNA: 42 bases, framed from base 1. Broader findings and caveats from the paper: The cohort was small and heterogeneous, only a few patients had full blood and tumor sets, and even fewer had initial-recurrent tumor pairs. Longer time to progression and overall survival after dendritic cell vaccination were predicted by higher estimated pretreatment TIL content. The three-group TCR overlap response model was characterized as speculative, and prospective validation of the model was stated to be required. No direct relationship between TCR clonality and survival was found, suggesting a diverse polyclonal response may matter.

The source material was blood, sampled before dendritic cell vaccination. This TCR derives from a human donor with glioblastoma. The sequence joins TRBV6-5 to TRBJ1-1; 8 middle bases align to TRBD1. The bases read TGTGCCAGCAGTCCTCAGGGGGCCTACACTGAAGCTTTCTTT. This translates into CASSPQGAYTEAFF.